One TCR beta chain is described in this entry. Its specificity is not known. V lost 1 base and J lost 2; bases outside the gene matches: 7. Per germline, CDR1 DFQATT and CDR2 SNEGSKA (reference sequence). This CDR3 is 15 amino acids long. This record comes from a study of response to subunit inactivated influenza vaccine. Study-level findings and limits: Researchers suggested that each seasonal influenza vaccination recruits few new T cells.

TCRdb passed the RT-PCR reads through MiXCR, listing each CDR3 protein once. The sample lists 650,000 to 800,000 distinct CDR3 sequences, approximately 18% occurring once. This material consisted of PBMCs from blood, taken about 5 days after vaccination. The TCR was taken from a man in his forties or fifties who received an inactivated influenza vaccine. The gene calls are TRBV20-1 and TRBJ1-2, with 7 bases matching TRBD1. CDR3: CSARVGQAPNYGYTF. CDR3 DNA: TGCAGTGCTAGAGTAGGACAGGCCCCAAACTATGGCTACACCTTC.